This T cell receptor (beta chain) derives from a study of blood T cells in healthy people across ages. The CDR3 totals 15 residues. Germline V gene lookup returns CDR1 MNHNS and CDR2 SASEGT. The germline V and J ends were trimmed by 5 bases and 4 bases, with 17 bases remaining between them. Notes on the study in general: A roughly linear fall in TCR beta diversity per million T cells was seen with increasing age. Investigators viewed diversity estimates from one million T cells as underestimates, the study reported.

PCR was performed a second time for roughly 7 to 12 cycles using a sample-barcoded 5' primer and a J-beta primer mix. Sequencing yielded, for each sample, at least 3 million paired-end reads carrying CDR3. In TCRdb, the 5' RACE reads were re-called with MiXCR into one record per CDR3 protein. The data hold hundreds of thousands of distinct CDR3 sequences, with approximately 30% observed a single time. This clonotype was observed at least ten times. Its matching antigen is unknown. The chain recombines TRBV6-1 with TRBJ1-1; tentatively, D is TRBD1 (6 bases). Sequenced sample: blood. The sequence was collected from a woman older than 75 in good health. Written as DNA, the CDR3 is TGTGCCAGCAGTCAGGACAGCCGCAGAGGCACTGAAGCTTTCTTT. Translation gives CASSQDSRRGTEAFF.